The subject of this entry is one T cell receptor beta chain. Its antigen remains unidentified. Nothing much larger sits one base from this clone, and base qualities are not available. Receptor libraries were prepared by 5' RACE. Reads for this sample came from a NextSeq 500. The TCR library protocol attached unique molecular identifiers to individual cDNA molecules to correct for sequencing error and PCR bias. Sequencing covered both TCR alpha and beta chains, and within each sample the abundances of alpha and beta sequences were tightly co-correlated. For the original study's pipeline: V gene, J gene and CDR3 annotation of TCR sequences was performed with Decombinator V4. TCRs were defined as expanded if a significant change between any two time points was detected under a Poisson model with p below 0.0001. TCR abundances were normalised to the total number of TCRs sequenced per sample and were expressed as counts per million. MAIT TCRs were defined by TRAV1-2 paired with TRAJ12, TRAJ20 or TRAJ33, and iNKT TCRs by TRAV10 paired with TRAJ18. VDJdb, accessed 1 November 2021, was searched for CMV, EBV and SARS-CoV-2 annotated TCRs, excluding TCRs annotated for multiple antigens. TCRdb reworked the public reads: Q25 trimming with fastp, MiXCR clone assembly, productive beta chains retained. Merged by CDR3 protein, the rows form single entries marked with the most common genes and DNA. These V and J calls are TCRdb output, not the study's own analysis. The table for this sample lists about 84,000 distinct CDR3 sequences; around 10% of them were counted only once. Clones ranked in the top ten supply over 2.5% of the sample.

The data stem from a study of early T cells in non-severe SARS-CoV-2 infection (dated by TCRdb to the early 2020s). Regarding the complete study: TCR sequencing used bulk RNA from unsorted whole blood, so alpha and beta chains could not be paired. The paper's findings and limits, for the study overall: Matching against VDJdb was skewed toward anti-spike CD8 responses, likely underestimated virus-specific expansions, and missed private and CD4 specificities.

Set within a cohort of healthcare workers in London, UK, this nested case-control study involved weekly PCR testing of nasopharyngeal swabs along with blood sampling. Healthcare workers were enrolled in the week of the UK lockdown, from 23 to 31 March 2020, and were followed every week for up to 16 weeks. Via the germline V gene, CDR1 is MGHRA and CDR2 YSYEKL. Trimming removed 1 base from V and 0 bases from J, leaving 12 bases between the germline ends. The cysteine opens and the phenylalanine closes a CDR3 of 17 amino acids. Kept here is only the CDR3 DNA, which spans 51 bases and is read in frame from base 1.

This TCR was sampled from an adult who was a healthcare worker with PCR-confirmed SARS-CoV-2 infection or an uninfected control (not recorded which). Specimen: whole blood. The chain is encoded by TRBV4-1 joined to TRBJ2-2, with the D gene uncertain. The DNA sequence is given as TGCGCCAGCAGCCAAGTAGAAACACACTCGAACACCGGGGAGCTGTTTTTT. Translated, it gives CASSQVETHSNTGELFF.